This T cell receptor beta chain derives from a study of T cell changes during pregnancy in multiple sclerosis. The germline V gene encodes CDR1 MGHRA and CDR2 YSYEKL. V lost 0 bases and J lost 1, with 16 bases in between. The CDR3 has 18 residues. Some clones are missing from TCRdb's copy, which holds only in-frame ones; the method was immunoSEQ multiplex PCR. The sample has 70,000 to 100,000 clones, roughly 91% seen once; the top ten hold 1%. The chain employs TRBV4-1 and TRBJ1-5; D perhaps matches TRBD1 (6 bases). The sample in question was peripheral blood, obtained in the first trimester of pregnancy. The clonotype was recovered from a female donor with multiple sclerosis, enrolled in a pregnancy study. This CDR3 reads CASSQDPKGVTSNQPQHF. DNA of the CDR3: TGCGCCAGCAGCCAAGATCCGAAGGGGGTAACGAGCAATCAGCCCCAGCATTTT.